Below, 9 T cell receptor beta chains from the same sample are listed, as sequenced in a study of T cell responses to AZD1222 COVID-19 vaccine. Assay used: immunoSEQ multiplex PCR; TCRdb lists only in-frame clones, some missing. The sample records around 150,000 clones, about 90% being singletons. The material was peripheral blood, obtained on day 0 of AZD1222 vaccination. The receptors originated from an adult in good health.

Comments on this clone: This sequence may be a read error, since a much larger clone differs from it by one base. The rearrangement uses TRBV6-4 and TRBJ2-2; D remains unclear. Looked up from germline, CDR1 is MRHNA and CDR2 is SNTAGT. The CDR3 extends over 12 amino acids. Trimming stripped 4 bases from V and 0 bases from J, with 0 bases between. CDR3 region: CASSANTGELFF. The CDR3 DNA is TGTGCCAGCAGTGCGAACACCGGGGAGCTGTTTTTT.

CDR3 DNA: TGTGCCAGTAGCCCAAAACAAAGGGGGACAGGGACCCAGGAAGCTTTCTTT. Translating it yields CASSPKQRGTGTQEAFF. The rearrangement links TRBV19 to TRBJ1-1; 9 bases are a match to TRBD1. Unmatched junction bases numbered 19, after V lost 6 bases and J lost 8 bases. In germline, CDR1 is LNHDA, CDR2 SQIVND (reference sequence). The CDR3 sequence is 17 residues long.

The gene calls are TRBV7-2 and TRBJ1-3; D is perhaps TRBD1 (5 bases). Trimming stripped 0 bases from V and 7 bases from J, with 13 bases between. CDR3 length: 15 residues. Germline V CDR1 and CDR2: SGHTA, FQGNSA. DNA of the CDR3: TGTGCCAGCAGCTTAGCCCCGGGACTAATCAACACCATATATTTT. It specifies CASSLAPGLINTIYF.

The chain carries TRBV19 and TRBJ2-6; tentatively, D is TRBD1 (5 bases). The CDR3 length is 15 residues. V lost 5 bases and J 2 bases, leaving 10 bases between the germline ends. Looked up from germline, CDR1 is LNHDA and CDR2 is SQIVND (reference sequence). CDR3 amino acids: CASSLQGTGANVLTF. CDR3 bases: TGTGCCAGTAGTCTCCAGGGCACTGGGGCCAACGTCCTGACTTTC.

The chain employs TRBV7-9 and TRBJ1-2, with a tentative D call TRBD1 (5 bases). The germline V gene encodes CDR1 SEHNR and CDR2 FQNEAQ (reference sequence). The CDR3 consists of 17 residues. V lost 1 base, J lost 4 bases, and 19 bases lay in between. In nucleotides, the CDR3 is TGTGCCAGCAGCTTAGAATGGCAGGGTCGTAACGGCTATGGCTACACCTTC. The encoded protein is CASSLEWQGRNGYGYTF.

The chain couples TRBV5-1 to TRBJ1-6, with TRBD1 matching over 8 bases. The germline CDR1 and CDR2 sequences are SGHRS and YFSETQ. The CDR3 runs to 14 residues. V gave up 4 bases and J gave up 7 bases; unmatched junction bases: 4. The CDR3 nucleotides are TGCGCCAGCAGCGCAGGGGGCGCGAATTCACCCCTCCACTTT. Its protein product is CASSAGGANSPLHF. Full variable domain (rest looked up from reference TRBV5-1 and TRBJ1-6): KAGVTQTPRYLIKTRGQQVTLSCSPISGHRSVSWYQQTPGQGLQFLFEYFSETQRNKGNFPGRFSGRQFSNSRSEMNVSTLELGDSALYLCASSAGGANSPLHFGNGTRLTVT.

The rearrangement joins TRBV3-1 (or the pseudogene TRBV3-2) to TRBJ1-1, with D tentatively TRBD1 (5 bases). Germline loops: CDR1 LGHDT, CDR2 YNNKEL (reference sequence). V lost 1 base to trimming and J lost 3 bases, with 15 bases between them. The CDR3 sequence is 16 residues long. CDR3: CASSQGLQVVYTEAFF. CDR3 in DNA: TGTGCCAGCAGCCAAGGCTTACAGGTCGTTTACACTGAAGCTTTCTTT.

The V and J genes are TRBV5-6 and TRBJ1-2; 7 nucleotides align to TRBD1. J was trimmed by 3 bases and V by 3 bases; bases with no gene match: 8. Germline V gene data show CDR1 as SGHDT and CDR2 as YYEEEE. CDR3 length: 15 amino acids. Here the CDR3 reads CASSSYGTADYGYTF. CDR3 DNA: TGTGCCAGCAGCTCCTATGGGACAGCCGACTATGGCTACACCTTC.

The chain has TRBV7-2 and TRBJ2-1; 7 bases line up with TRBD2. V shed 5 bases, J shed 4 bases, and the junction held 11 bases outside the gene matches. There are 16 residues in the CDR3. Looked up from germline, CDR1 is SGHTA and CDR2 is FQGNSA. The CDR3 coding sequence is TGTGCCAGCAGCCCAGAGCTAGCGGCTATTTACAATGAGCAGTTCTTC. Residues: CASSPELAAIYNEQFF.